These 2 T cell receptor beta chains were sequenced from one sample in a study of blood T cell repertoires in COVID-19. Sequenced by immunoSEQ multiplex PCR; TCRdb stores in-frame clones only, minus some. Here the sample spans roughly 100,000 clones, 85% to 95% being singletons. What was sequenced was peripheral blood. The origin of the receptors is a man in his fifties with active COVID-19.

The V gene is TRBV18, the J gene TRBJ1-6; unclear D gene. The CDR3 contains 13 residues. The germline gives CDR1 KGHSH, CDR2 LQKENI. V dropped 5 bases and J dropped 4 bases, with 6 bases sitting between them. The CDR3, as DNA: TGTGCCAGCTCAGCCGGGTATAATTCACCCCTCCACTTT. It translates to CASSAGYNSPLHF.

The chain employs TRBV29-1 and TRBJ2-2; the D is unclear. V lost 3 bases and J lost 2, with 7 bases in between. The V gene's germline CDR1 is SQVTM and CDR2 ANQGSEA. CDR3 length: 13 residues. DNA of the CDR3: TGCAGCGTTGATGGGCCAAACACCGGGGAGCTGTTTTTT. It specifies CSVDGPNTGELFF.